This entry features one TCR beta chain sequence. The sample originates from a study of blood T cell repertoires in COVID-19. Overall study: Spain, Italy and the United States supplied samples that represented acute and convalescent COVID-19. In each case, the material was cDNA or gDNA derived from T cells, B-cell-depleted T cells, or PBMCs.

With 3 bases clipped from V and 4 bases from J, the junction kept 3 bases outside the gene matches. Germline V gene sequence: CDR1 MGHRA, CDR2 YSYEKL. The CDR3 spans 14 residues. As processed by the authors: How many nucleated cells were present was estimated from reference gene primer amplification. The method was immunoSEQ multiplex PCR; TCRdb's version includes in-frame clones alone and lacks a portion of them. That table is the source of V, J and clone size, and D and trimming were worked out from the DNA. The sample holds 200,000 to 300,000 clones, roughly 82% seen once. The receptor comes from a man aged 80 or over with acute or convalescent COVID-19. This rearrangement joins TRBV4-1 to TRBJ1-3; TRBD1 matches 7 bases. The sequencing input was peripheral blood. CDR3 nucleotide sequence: TGCGCCAGCAGCCAGACAGGGAACGGAAACACCATATATTTT. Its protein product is CASSQTGNGNTIYF.